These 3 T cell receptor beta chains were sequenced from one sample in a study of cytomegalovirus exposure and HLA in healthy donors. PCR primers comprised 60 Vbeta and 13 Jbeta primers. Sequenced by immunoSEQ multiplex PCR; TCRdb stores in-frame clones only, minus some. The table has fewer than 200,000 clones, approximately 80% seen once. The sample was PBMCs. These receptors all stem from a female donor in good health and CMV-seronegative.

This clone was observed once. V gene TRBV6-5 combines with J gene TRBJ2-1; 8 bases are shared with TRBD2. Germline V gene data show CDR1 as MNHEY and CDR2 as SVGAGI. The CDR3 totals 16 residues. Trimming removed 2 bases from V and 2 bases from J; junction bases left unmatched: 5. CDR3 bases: TGTGCCAGCAGTTACCCAACCGGGAGGGCCTACAATGAGCAGTTCTTC. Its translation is CASSYPTGRAYNEQFF.

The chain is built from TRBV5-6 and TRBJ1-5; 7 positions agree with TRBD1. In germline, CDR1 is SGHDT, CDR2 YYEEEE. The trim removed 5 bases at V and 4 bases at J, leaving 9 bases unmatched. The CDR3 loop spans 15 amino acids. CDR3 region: CASRKGQAPNQPQHF. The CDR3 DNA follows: TGTGCCAGCAGAAAAGGACAGGCCCCGAATCAGCCCCAGCATTTT.

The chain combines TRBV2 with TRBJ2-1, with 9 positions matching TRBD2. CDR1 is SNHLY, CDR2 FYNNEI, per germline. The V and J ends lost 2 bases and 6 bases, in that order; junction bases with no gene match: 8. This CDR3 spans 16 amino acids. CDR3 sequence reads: CASSESGGRAINEQFF. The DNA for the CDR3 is TGTGCCAGCAGTGAATCCGGCGGGAGGGCCATCAATGAGCAGTTCTTC.